Each of the 3 T cell receptor beta chains below was sequenced from the same sample in a study of OX40 agonist ivuxolimab in advanced cancers. The protocol was immunoSEQ multiplex PCR, while the TCRdb copy is restricted to in-frame clones and leaves out a portion. The table lists 90,000 to 130,000 clones, around 90% of them singletons, with 0.5% to 0.8% in the top ten. Specimen: CD4+ or CD8+ T cells sorted from blood, collected in a trial of the OX40 agonist ivuxolimab. The receptors were gathered from an adult with an advanced solid tumor such as melanoma, head and neck, liver or kidney cancer.

The rearrangement uses TRBV21-1 and TRBJ2-1. TRBV21-1 is annotated as a pseudogene. The CDR3 loop spans 18 amino acids. In DNA form, the CDR3 reads TGTGCCAGCAGCCTGCAGATCAGAGGGGAGAAGGGTTGCAATGAGCAGTTCTTC. Its protein is CASSLQIRGEKGCNEQFF.

The chain recombines TRBV13 with TRBJ2-1; 14 positions agree with TRBD2. The CDR3 is 18 amino acids. Germline V lookup: CDR1 PRHDT, CDR2 FYEKMQ (reference sequence). V trimming: 4 bases; J trimming: 6 bases; junction bases outside the gene matches: 11. This CDR3 reads CASSWFLKGLAGGNEQFF. CDR3 coding DNA: TGTGCCAGCAGCTGGTTCCTCAAAGGACTAGCGGGAGGCAATGAGCAGTTCTTC.

The V gene is TRBV7-6, the J gene TRBJ2-5; no reliable D call. Germline V gives CDR1 SGHVS, CDR2 FNYEAQ. This CDR3 is 14 amino acids long. Trimming left V 0 bases short and J 5 bases short, with 10 bases between. This chain's CDR3 is CASSLAGNGETQYF. Written as DNA, the CDR3 is TGTGCCAGCAGCTTAGCGGGGAACGGGGAGACCCAGTACTTC.